Listed here are 25 T cell receptor beta chains from one sample, sequenced in a study of cytomegalovirus exposure and HLA in healthy donors (dated by TCRdb to the late 2010s). The receptor library was made with the immunoSEQ multiplex PCR assay. For the multiplex PCR, a mixture combining 60 forward primers for TCR Vbeta segments and 13 reverse primers for TCR Jbeta segments was used. TCRdb retrieved this table from immuneACCESS and kept in-frame rearrangements only. Not all clones are present; in checked studies, unresolved V genes account for under half, and no reason is known for the remainder. This sample comprises fewer than 100,000 clones, 76% of them detected only once. The top ten hold about 2% of the sample. Sequencing was done on a sample of PBMCs. These receptors came from a man aged 40-49 years in good health and CMV-seronegative.

The chain carries TRBV14 and TRBJ2-2; no firm D call. V lost 4 bases, J lost 5 bases, and 8 bases lay in between. The CDR3 has 13 amino acids. The germline gives CDR1 SGHDN, CDR2 FVKESK. The CDR3 loop reads CASSPLPTGELFF. The CDR3 DNA reads as TGTGCCAGCAGCCCTCTTCCTACCGGGGAGCTGTTTTTT. The full variable domain, rest sourced from reference TRBV14 and TRBJ2-2, is EAGVTQFPSHSVIEKGQTVTLRCDPISGHDNLYWYRRVMGKEIKFLLHFVKESKQDESGMPNNRFLAERTGGTYSTLKVQPAELEDSGVYFCASSPLPTGELFFGEGSRLTVL.

This clone has just one count. The rearrangement links TRBV7-2 to TRBJ1-2; unclear D gene. The CDR3 runs to 14 residues. Trimming took off 1 base at V and 4 bases at J, with 10 bases between the two ends. CDR1 is SGHTA and CDR2 is FQGNSA in the germline V gene. CDR3 in amino acids: CASSLGTVPYGYTF. Here the CDR3 DNA reads TGTGCCAGCAGCTTAGGTACAGTCCCCTATGGCTACACCTTC.

This clone was picked up one time. The chain carries TRBV4-2 and TRBJ2-7; D gene unclear. V lost 5 bases, J lost 7 bases, and 9 bases lay in between. The CDR3 spans 11 residues. Germline CDR1 and CDR2: LGHNA and YNFKEQ. CDR3 nucleotides: TGTGCCAGCAGCTCTGCCCGGGAGCAGTACTTC. Its translation: CASSSAREQYF.

Comment on this clone: Distinct nucleotide sequences in the sample also encode this CDR3. The gene calls are TRBV19 and TRBJ2-5; D ambiguous. Germline loops: CDR1 LNHDA, CDR2 SQIVND (reference sequence). The CDR3 length is 13 residues. Between the trimmed V and J ends, which lost 1 base and 2 bases, there was a span of 5 bases. CDR3 bases: TGTGCCAGTAGTATAGGTCGGCAAGAGACCCAGTACTTC. Its translation: CASSIGRQETQYF. The whole variable domain, filled in from reference TRBV19 and TRBJ2-5, reads DGGITQSPKYLFRKEGQNVTLSCEQNLNHDAMYWYRQDPGQGLRLIYYSQIVNDFQKGDIAEGYSVSREKKESFPLTVTSAQKNPTAFYLCASSIGRQETQYFGPGTRLLVL.

Only one count was recorded for this clone. The chain is built from TRBV7-9 and TRBJ1-1, with D perhaps matching TRBD1 (6 bases). The CDR3 spans 16 residues. The V and J ends lost 7 bases and 1 base respectively, with 19 bases between them. The germline V gene has CDR1 SEHNR and CDR2 FQNEAQ (reference sequence). CDR3 coding DNA: TGTGCCAGCAACACATGGACAGTTATAACGAACACTGAAGCTTTCTTT. This translates into CASNTWTVITNTEAFF.

This clone was seen a handful of times. V and J are TRBV11-3 and TRBJ2-1, with TRBD2 matching 10 bases. CDR1 is SGHNT, CDR2 YENEEA, per germline. The V segment lost 4 bases and the J segment 6 bases; nucleotides outside the gene matches: 6. The CDR3 length is 15 residues. CDR3 DNA sequence: TGTGCCAGCAGCTCCAGACTAGCGGGTGCCAATGAGCAGTTCTTC. The encoded protein is CASSSRLAGANEQFF.

The rearrangement links TRBV15 to TRBJ2-3; TRBD2 is a possible D gene (6 bases). This CDR3 comprises 14 residues. Germline CDR1 and CDR2: LNHNV and YYDKDF (reference sequence). Trimming took off 1 base at V and 1 base at J, with 6 bases between the two ends. CDR3 sequence: CATSRAGGTDTQYF. The CDR3, as DNA: TGTGCCACCAGCAGAGCGGGGGGCACAGATACGCAGTATTTT.

In nucleotides, the CDR3 is TGTGCCAGCAGTAACAGGGGGCTTAATCAGCCCCAGCATTTT. It encodes CASSNRGLNQPQHF. The chain combines TRBV28 with TRBJ1-5, with 9 bases lining up with TRBD1. This CDR3 is built from 14 residues. Germline CDR1 is MDHEN and CDR2 is SYDVKM. V lost 5 bases to trimming and J lost 4 bases; unmatched junction nucleotides: 3.

V and J are TRBV11-1 and TRBJ2-1, with D maybe TRBD2 (6 bases). Deletions cut 7 bases from V and 2 bases from J, with 12 bases between. The CDR3 is 14 amino acids. CDR1 is SGHAT, CDR2 FQDESV, per germline (reference sequence). The CDR3 DNA reads TGTGCCAGCACCAGAGCGGGTCCCTACAATGAGCAGTTCTTC. Translated: CASTRAGPYNEQFF.

The J gene is TRBJ1-3, the V gene TRBV7-9; TRBD1 aligns across 8 bases. Germline V CDR1 and CDR2: SEHNR, FQNEAQ (reference sequence). The J segment lost 2 bases and the V segment lost 5 bases, leaving 8 bases of the junction unmatched. The CDR3 has 16 amino acids. CDR3 residues: CASSDDDRGAGNTIYF. Here the CDR3 DNA reads TGTGCCAGCAGCGATGACGACAGGGGAGCTGGAAACACCATATATTTT.

The rearrangement uses TRBV27 and TRBJ2-3, with D perhaps TRBD2 (7 bases). The germline gives CDR1 MNHEY, CDR2 SMNVEV (reference sequence). Trimming cost V 2 bases and J 5 bases, with 17 bases left between them. This CDR3 is 16 amino acids long. CDR3 in amino acids: CASSLVGGGGLDTQYF. The CDR3 DNA follows: TGTGCCAGCAGTTTAGTGGGGGGAGGGGGATTAGATACGCAGTATTTT.

The genes are TRBV9 and TRBJ2-1; D gene uncertain. The germline V gene has CDR1 SGDLS and CDR2 YYNGEE. This CDR3 spans 15 amino acids. The V end lost 3 bases, the J end lost 2 bases, and 12 bases lay between the germline ends. This chain's CDR3 is CASSGSPAAYNEQFF. The DNA for the CDR3 is TGTGCCAGCAGCGGGAGTCCCGCGGCCTACAATGAGCAGTTCTTC.

The gene calls are TRBV21-1 and TRBJ1-1. TRBV21-1 is designated a pseudogene. This CDR3 is built from 12 residues. CDR3: CASPAGSTEAFF. The CDR3 nucleotides are TGTGCCAGCCCCGCCGGGAGCACTGAAGCTTTCTTT.

The V call is TRBV15, the J call TRBJ2-3; D is unclear. Trimming stripped 6 bases from V and 2 bases from J, with 12 bases between. CDR3 size: 14 residues. Germline lookup yields CDR1 LNHNV and CDR2 YYDKDF (reference sequence). The CDR3 coding sequence is TGTGCCACCAGTTCGGTTCTTACCACAGATACGCAGTATTTT. It is translated as CATSSVLTTDTQYF.

The chain couples TRBV4-1 to TRBJ1-4; TRBD1 matches at 7 bases. Germline CDR1 reads MGHRA; CDR2 reads YSYEKL. CDR3 length equals 15 residues. The junction had 6 bases not matched to a gene; V was cut back by 0 bases and J by 8 bases. In nucleotides, the CDR3 is TGCGCCAGCAGCCAAGAGACAGGGAGATTAGAAAAACTGTTTTTT. Protein: CASSQETGRLEKLFF.

This clone was counted once. This rearrangement joins TRBV7-6 to TRBJ1-3; 7 nucleotides align to TRBD1. Germline CDR1 and CDR2: SGHVS and FNYEAQ. The junction had 2 bases not matched to a gene; V was cut back by 6 bases and J by 3 bases. The CDR3 has 13 residues. The CDR3 region has the DNA TGTGCCAGCAGTCGGGACAGTGGAAACACCATATATTTT. This gives the protein CASSRDSGNTIYF.

The gene calls are TRBV7-2 and TRBJ1-2, with D perhaps matching TRBD1 (6 bases). Germline lookup yields CDR1 SGHTA and CDR2 FQGNSA. The CDR3 sequence is 15 residues long. Trimming cost V 5 bases and J 1 base, with 14 bases left between them. The CDR3, as DNA: TGTGCCAGCAGCCCCGGCCGGACAGTTAACTATGGCTACACCTTC. It translates to CASSPGRTVNYGYTF.

This rearrangement joins TRBV18 to TRBJ1-1, with TRBD1 matching 7 bases. The germline V gene has CDR1 KGHSH and CDR2 LQKENI. V gave up 11 bases and J gave up 8 bases; unmatched junction bases: 11. The CDR3 has 12 amino acids. CDR3 nucleotide sequence: TGTGCCGACAGGGCTAACGGGGAGGAAGCTTTCTTT. Amino acids: CADRANGEEAFF.

This clone was counted once. This rearrangement joins TRBV6-6 to TRBJ1-2; TRBD1 agrees at 7 bases. Germline V gene lookup returns CDR1 MNHNY and CDR2 SVGAGI (reference sequence). The ends lost 3 bases at V and 5 bases at J; junction bases unmatched: 9. The CDR3 totals 15 residues. The CDR3 sequence is CASSYRQGLLYGYTF. In nucleotides, the CDR3 is TGTGCCAGCAGTTATCGACAGGGCCTCCTTTATGGCTACACCTTC.

The genes are TRBV18 and TRBJ1-5; unclear D gene. The CDR3 has 16 residues. Trimming took 2 bases from V and 0 from J, leaving 11 bases between them. Germline V gene sequence: CDR1 KGHSH, CDR2 LQKENI. The CDR3 DNA reads TGTGCCAGCTCACCAGAGGAGGGCTATAGCAATCAGCCCCAGCATTTT. Its protein product is CASSPEEGYSNQPQHF.

CDR3 residues: CAWSPDRAGDTQYF. In nucleotides, the CDR3 is TGTGCCTGGAGTCCCGACAGGGCCGGAGATACGCAGTATTTT. This chain connects TRBV30 to TRBJ2-3, with TRBD1 matching 7 bases. V shed 2 bases, J shed 5 bases, and the junction held 7 bases outside the gene matches. Looked up from germline, CDR1 is GTSNPN and CDR2 is SVGIG (reference sequence). The CDR3 length is 14 residues.

A note on this clone: At one boundary the junction diverges from the germline segment, which might be a read error. V and J are TRBV28 and TRBJ2-7, with D perhaps matching TRBD1 (5 bases). Germline assignment: CDR1 MDHEN and CDR2 SYDVKM. This CDR3 is 12 amino acids long. CDR3 bases: TGTGCCAGCAGTAGCCTACAGGCGAATAAGCACTTC. It encodes CASSSLQANKHF.

The genes are TRBV7-2 and TRBJ2-7, with 8 positions matching TRBD2. Germline CDR1 SGHTA, CDR2 FQGNSA. Germline trimming cut 1 base from V and 3 bases from J; bases unmatched to any gene: 11. The CDR3 covers 17 residues. CDR3 nucleotide sequence: TGTGCCAGCAGCTTAGTTCGGGGACTAGATTTCTTCTACGAGCAGTACTTC. Translated, it gives CASSLVRGLDFFYEQYF.

The rearrangement links TRBV4-1 to TRBJ2-1; 12 bases agree with TRBD2. CDR1 is MGHRA and CDR2 is YSYEKL in the germline V gene. The CDR3 is made up of 18 amino acids. Trimming cost V 5 bases and J 8 bases; bases outside gene matches: 16. This chain's CDR3 is CASSVRRLAGASVHEQFF. CDR3 DNA sequence: TGCGCCAGCAGCGTAAGGCGACTAGCGGGAGCAAGCGTTCATGAGCAGTTCTTC.

This chain joins TRBV7-2 and TRBJ2-7; D ambiguous. There are 11 residues in the CDR3. V was shortened by 7 bases and J by 6 bases, with 10 bases between the two germline ends. Germline V gene sequence: CDR1 SGHTA, CDR2 FQGNSA. CDR3 coding DNA: TGTGCCAGCACATTCTCGGGCGAGCAGTACTTC. Its protein is CASTFSGEQYF.